This T cell receptor (beta chain) derives from a study of T cell responses to AZD1222 COVID-19 vaccine. The study, taken as a whole, reports: A mostly white British donor set with more females was recruited, and clonal diversity was possibly underestimated.

Repertoires were generated with immunoSEQ multiplex PCR, while TCRdb's copy carries only in-frame clones and drops some. This table holds approximately 170,000 clones, approximately 90% found once. Turning to this clone: Its specificity is unknown.

The germline V and J ends were trimmed by 1 base and 0 bases, with 14 bases remaining between them. Germline loops: CDR1 SGHRS, CDR2 YFSETQ. The CDR3 has 16 amino acids. V is TRBV5-1 and J is TRBJ2-7; no reliable D call. The input for sequencing was peripheral blood, taken 28 days after the second AZD1222 dose. This sequence originates from an adult who received the AZD1222 COVID-19 vaccine. The CDR3: CASSLSHRESSYEQYF. The CDR3 DNA sequence: TGCGCCAGCAGCTTGTCCCATCGCGAGAGCTCCTACGAGCAGTACTTC.